This is a list of T cell receptor beta chains from one sample in a study of T cells in Graves' hyperthyroidism and ophthalmopathy. TCRdb fed the multiplex PCR reads into MiXCR, producing one record per CDR3 protein. This sample has roughly 100,000 distinct CDR3 sequences; roughly half occur once, and the top ten carry around 30%. The sequencing sample was made of blood. These receptors came from a woman between 40 and 55 years old with Graves' hyperthyroidism. The CDR3 runs from the conserved cysteine through the conserved F or W. D genes are given only for firm matches. Clone sizes are given selectively: once, few, many, or a class where the clone is expanded.

j_call d_call v_call clone_size cdr3_aa cdr3_nt
TRBJ1-5 . TRBV20-1 . CSVRLVKETQHF TGCAGTGTCCGCCTGGTAAAAGAGACCCAGCATTTT
TRBJ1-1 . TRBV20-1 many CSARRRDEAFF TGCAGTGCTAGAAGGAGGGATGAAGCTTTCTTT
TRBJ1-2 . TRBV4-1 few CASSPVLGGSYGYTF TGTGCCAGCAGCCCAGTTCTAGGGGGATCCTATGGCTACACCTTC
TRBJ1-5 . TRBV4-1 many CASSQDKVVDINQPQHF TGCGCCAGCAGCCAAGATAAGGTTGTGGACATCAACCAGCCCCAGCATTTT
TRBJ2-5 TRBD2 TRBV4-1 once CASSPGASGFQTQYF TGTGCCAGCAGCCCAGGGGCTAGCGGGTTCCAAACCCAGTACTTC
TRBJ1-2 . TRBV12-3/TRBV12-4 . CASSDGEGSGYTF TGTGCCAGCAGTGACGGCGAGGGATCTGGCTACACCTTC
TRBJ2-7 TRBD1 TRBV7-2 . CASSLGGQDRHEQYF TGTGCCAGCAGCTTAGGAGGACAGGACCGCCACGAGCAGTACTTC
TRBJ1-1 . TRBV7-9 . CASSTQGRTEAFF TGTGCCAGCAGCACACAGGGTCGGACTGAAGCTTTCTTT
TRBJ1-2 . TRBV9 many CASSADSSLNYGYTF TGTGCCAGCAGTGCGGACAGCTCCCTGAACTATGGCTACACCTTC
TRBJ2-7 TRBD2 TRBV7-2 few CASAKTSGLYEQYF TGTGCCAGCGCGAAGACTAGCGGACTTTACGAGCAGTACTTC
TRBJ2-7 . TRBV6-6 . CASSEEEGGSYEQYF TGTGCCAGCAGTGAAGAAGAAGGGGGATCCTACGAGCAGTACTTC
TRBJ1-5 . TRBV7-8 few CASSYPGATGGNQPQHF TGTGCCAGCAGTTATCCCGGGGCGACGGGGGGCAATCAGCCCCAGCATTTT
TRBJ2-7 . TRBV12-3/TRBV12-4 many CASSLAGGYEQYF TGTGCCAGCAGTTTAGCGGGGGGATACGAGCAGTACTTC
TRBJ2-2 . TRBV7-2 many CASSQPSDTGELFF TGTGCCAGCAGCCAACCCTCCGACACCGGGGAGCTGTTTTTT
TRBJ2-3 TRBD1 TRBV9 . CASSVMGQGTDTQYF TGTGCCAGCAGCGTAATGGGACAGGGCACAGATACGCAGTATTTT
TRBJ2-7 . TRBV7-2 many CASSPGRGEGYF TGTGCCAGCAGCCCCGGACGGGGAGAGGGGTACTTC
TRBJ1-6 TRBD1 TRBV20-1 many CSAREIGQGHNSPLHF TGCAGTGCTAGAGAGATAGGACAGGGCCATAATTCACCCCTCCACTTT
TRBJ2-5 TRBD1 TRBV5-1 . CASSVGQGISEETQYF TGCGCCAGCAGCGTGGGACAGGGGATTAGCGAGGAGACCCAGTACTTC
TRBJ1-4 . TRBV24-1 once CATIQASDEKLFF TGTGCCACCATCCAGGCTTCAGATGAAAAACTGTTTTTT
TRBJ2-6 . TRBV9 many CASSVEPQGANVLTF TGTGCCAGCAGCGTAGAACCACAGGGGGCCAACGTCCTGACTTTC
TRBJ2-7 TRBD1 TRBV4-1 . CASSFGTGPYEQYF TGCGCCAGCAGCTTCGGGACAGGGCCCTACGAGCAGTACTTC
TRBJ1-2 . TRBV14 many CASSQLPNGYTF TGTGCCAGCAGCCAACTTCCCAATGGCTACACCTTC
TRBJ1-1 TRBD1 TRBV29-1 . CSQGDRERAFF TGCAGCCAGGGTGACAGGGAGAGAGCTTTCTTT
TRBJ2-5 . TRBV29-1 few CSSYQGWAETQYF TGCAGCAGTTATCAGGGGTGGGCAGAGACCCAGTACTTC
TRBJ1-1 . TRBV10-3 . CAISGVNFNTEAFF TGTGCCATCAGCGGTGTGAACTTCAACACTGAAGCTTTCTTT
TRBJ2-5 . TRBV12-3/TRBV12-4 few CASSAGVGDQETQYF TGTGCCAGCAGCGCAGGCGTGGGAGATCAAGAGACCCAGTACTTC
TRBJ2-7 . TRBV15 medium-sized CATSRGSDSYEQYF TGTGCCACCAGCAGAGGTAGCGACTCCTACGAGCAGTACTTC
TRBJ1-2 . TRBV24-1 few CATSDRAQTGRGGGYTF TGTGCCACCAGTGATCGCGCCCAGACCGGGAGAGGTGGAGGCTACACCTTC